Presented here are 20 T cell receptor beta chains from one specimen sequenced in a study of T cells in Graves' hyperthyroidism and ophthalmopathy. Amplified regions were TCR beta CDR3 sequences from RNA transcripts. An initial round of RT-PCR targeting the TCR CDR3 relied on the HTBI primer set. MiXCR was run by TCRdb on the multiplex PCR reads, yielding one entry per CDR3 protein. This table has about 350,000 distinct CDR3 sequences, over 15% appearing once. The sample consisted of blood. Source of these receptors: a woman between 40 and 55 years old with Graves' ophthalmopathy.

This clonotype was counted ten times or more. The CDR3 DNA reads as TGTGCCAGCAGTTACTCTTCTCCCGGTTCTGGTCTTGTCGAAAAACTGTTTTTT. It yields the protein CASSYSSPGSGLVEKLFF. The chain uses TRBV6-5 and TRBJ1-4; D not resolved. CDR3 length: 18 amino acids. V lost 0 bases to trimming and J lost 8 bases, with 22 bases between them. Germline V CDR1 and CDR2: MNHEY, SVGAGI.

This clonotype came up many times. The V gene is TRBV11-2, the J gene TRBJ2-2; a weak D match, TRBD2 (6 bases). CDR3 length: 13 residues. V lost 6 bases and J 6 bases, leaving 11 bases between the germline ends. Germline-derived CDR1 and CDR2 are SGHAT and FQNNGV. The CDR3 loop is CASRHREAGELFF. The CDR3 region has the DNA TGTGCCAGCAGGCATAGGGAGGCCGGGGAGCTGTTTTTT. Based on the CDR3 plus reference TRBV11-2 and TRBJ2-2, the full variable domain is EAGVAQSPRYKIIEKRQSVAFWCNPISGHATLYWYQQILGQGPKLLIQFQNNGVVDDSQLPKDRFSAERLKGVDSTLKIQPAKLEDSAVYLCASRHREAGELFFGEGSRLTVL.

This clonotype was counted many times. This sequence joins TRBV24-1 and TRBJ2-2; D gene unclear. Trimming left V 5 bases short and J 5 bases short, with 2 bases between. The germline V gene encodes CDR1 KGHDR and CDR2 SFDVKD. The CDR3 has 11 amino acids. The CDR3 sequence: CATSATGELFF. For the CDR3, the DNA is TGTGCCACCAGTGCTACCGGGGAGCTGTTTTTT.

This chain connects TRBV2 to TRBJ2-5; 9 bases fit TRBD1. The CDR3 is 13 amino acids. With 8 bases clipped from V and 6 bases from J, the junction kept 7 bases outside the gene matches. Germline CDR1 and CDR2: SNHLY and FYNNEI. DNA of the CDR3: TGTGCCAGCGAGGGACAGGGATTGAAGACCCAGTACTTC. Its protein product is CASEGQGLKTQYF. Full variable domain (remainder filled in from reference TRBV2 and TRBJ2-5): EPEVTQTPSHQVTQMGQEVILRCVPISNHLYFYWYRQILGQKVEFLVSFYNNEISEKSEIFDDQFSVERPDGSNFTLKIRSTKLEDSAMYFCASEGQGLKTQYFGPGTRLLVL.

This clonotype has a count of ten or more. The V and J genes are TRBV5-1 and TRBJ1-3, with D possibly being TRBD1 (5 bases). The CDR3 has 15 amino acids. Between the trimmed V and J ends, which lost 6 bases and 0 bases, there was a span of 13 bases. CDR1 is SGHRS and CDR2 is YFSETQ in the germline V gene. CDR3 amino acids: CASMWDGDSGNTIYF. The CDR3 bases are TGCGCCAGCATGTGGGACGGTGACTCTGGAAACACCATATATTTT.

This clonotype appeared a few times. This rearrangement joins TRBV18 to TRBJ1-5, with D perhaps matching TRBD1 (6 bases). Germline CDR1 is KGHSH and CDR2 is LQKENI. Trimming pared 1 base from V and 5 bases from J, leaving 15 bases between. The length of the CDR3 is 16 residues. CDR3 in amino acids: CASSPRAGERDQPQHF. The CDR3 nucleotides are TGTGCCAGCTCACCACGGGCAGGGGAAAGGGATCAGCCCCAGCATTTT.

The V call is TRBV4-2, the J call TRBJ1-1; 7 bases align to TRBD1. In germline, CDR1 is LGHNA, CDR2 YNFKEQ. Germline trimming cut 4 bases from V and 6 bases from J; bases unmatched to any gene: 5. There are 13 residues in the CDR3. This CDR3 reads CASSRTGAPEAFF. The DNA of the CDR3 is TGTGCCAGCAGCCGAACAGGGGCCCCTGAAGCTTTCTTT.

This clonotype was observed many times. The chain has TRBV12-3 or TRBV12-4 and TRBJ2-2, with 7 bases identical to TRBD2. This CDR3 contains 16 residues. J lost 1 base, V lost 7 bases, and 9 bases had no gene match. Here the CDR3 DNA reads TGTGCCAGCACCCCCTGGGGGGAGGGGAACACCGGGGAGCTGTTTTTT. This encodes CASTPWGEGNTGELFF.

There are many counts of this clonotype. The CDR3 reads CATSRVQGAKNIQYF. In nucleotides, the CDR3 is TGTGCCACCAGCAGAGTCCAGGGGGCCAAAAACATTCAGTACTTC. The V gene is TRBV15, the J gene TRBJ2-4, with D maybe TRBD1 (6 bases). V was clipped by 1 base and J by 1 base, with 8 bases between them. Germline lookup yields CDR1 LNHNV and CDR2 YYDKDF (reference sequence). The CDR3 has 15 amino acids. Looking up the rest from reference TRBV15 and TRBJ2-4 gives the full variable domain: DAMVIQNPRYQVTQFGKPVTLSCSQTLNHNVMYWYQQKSSQAPKLLFHYYDKDFNNEADTPDNFQSRRPNTSFCFLDIRSPGLGDTAMYLCATSRVQGAKNIQYFGAGTRLSVL.

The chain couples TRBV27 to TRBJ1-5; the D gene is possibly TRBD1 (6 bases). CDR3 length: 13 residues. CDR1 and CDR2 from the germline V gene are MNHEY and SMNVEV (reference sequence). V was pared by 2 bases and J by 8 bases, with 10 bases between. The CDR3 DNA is TGTGCCAGCAGTTTACGGGGGCTGGAGCCCCAGCATTTT. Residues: CASSLRGLEPQHF.

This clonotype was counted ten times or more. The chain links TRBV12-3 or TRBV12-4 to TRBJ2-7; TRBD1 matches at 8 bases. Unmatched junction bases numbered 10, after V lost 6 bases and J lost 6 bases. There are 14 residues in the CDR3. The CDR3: CASSSRDRSTEQYF. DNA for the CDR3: TGTGCCAGCAGCTCCCGGGACAGGTCCACCGAGCAGTACTTC.

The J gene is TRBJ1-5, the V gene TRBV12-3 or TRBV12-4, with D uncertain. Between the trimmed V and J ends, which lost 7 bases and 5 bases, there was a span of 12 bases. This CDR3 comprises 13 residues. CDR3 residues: CASTTPPDQPQHF. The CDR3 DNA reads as TGTGCCAGCACCACCCCGCCGGATCAGCCCCAGCATTTT.

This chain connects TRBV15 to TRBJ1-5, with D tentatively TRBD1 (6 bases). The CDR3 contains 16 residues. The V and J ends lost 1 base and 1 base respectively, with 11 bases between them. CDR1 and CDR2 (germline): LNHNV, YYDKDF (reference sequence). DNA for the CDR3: TGTGCCACCAGCAGAGGGACAGTCGTAAGCAATCAGCCCCAGCATTTT. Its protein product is CATSRGTVVSNQPQHF.

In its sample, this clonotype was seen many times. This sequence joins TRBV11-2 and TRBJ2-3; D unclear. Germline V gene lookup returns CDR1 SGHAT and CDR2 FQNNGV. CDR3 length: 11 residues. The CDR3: CASRWEDTQYF. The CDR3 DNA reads TGTGCTTCACGTTGGGAAGATACGCAGTATTTT.

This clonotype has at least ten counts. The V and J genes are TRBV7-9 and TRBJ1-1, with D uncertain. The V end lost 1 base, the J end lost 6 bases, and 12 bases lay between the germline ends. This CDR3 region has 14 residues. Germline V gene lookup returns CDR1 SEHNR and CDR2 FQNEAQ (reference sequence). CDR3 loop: CASSLGGSGAEAFF. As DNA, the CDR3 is TGTGCCAGCAGCTTAGGTGGCAGCGGGGCTGAAGCTTTCTTT. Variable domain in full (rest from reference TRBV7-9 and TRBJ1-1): DTGVSQNPRHKITKRGQNVTFRCDPISEHNRLYWYRQTLGQGPEFLTYFQNEAQLEKSRLLSDRFSAERPKGSFSTLEIQRTEQGDSAMYLCASSLGGSGAEAFFGQGTRLTVV.

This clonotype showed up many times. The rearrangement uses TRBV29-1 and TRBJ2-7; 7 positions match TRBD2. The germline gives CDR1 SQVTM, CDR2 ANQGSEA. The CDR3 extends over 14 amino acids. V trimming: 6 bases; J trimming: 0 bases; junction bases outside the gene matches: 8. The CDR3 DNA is TGCAGCGTCGCCACTAGCGTGACCTCCTACGAGCAGTACTTC. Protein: CSVATSVTSYEQYF.

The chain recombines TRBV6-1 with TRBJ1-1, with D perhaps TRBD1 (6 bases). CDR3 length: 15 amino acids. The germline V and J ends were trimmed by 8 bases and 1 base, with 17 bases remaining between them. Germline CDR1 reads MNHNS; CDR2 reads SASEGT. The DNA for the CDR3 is TGTGCCAGCTCGGGGGGGGCTCTATGGAACACTGAAGCTTTCTTT. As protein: CASSGGALWNTEAFF.

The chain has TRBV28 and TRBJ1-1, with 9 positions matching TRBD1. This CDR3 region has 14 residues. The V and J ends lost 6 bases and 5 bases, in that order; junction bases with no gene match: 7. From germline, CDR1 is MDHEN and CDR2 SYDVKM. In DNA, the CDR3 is TGTGCCAGCAGGGGGACAGGGCGAGGTACTGAAGCTTTCTTT. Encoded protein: CASRGTGRGTEAFF.

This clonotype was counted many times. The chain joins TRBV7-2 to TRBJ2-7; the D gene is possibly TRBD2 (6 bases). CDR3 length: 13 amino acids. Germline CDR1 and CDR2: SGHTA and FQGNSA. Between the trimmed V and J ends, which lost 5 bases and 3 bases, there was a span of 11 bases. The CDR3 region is CASSRDFNYEQYF. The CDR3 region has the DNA TGTGCCAGCAGCCGGGACTTCAACTACGAGCAGTACTTC.

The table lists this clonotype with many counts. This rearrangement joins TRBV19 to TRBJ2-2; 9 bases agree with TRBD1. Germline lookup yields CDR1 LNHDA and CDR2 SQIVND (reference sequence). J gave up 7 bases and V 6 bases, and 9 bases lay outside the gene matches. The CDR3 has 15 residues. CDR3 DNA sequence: TGTGCCAGTAGCCGGGACAGGGTATTGGACGGGGAGCTGTTTTTT. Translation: CASSRDRVLDGELFF.